A selection of T cell receptor beta chains follows, all from one sample in a study of blood T cell repertoires in COVID-19. Some clones are missing from TCRdb's copy, which holds only in-frame ones; the method was immunoSEQ multiplex PCR. The sample records 140,000 to 150,000 clones, over 65% being singletons. The material sequenced was peripheral blood. These TCRs come from a human donor in a cohort sampled during active COVID-19. The CDR3 runs from the conserved cysteine through the conserved F or W. The order of the fields is V gene, J gene, clone size, D gene, CDR3 DNA, CDR3 protein. The D gene is left open where the match is weak. Size is omitted from some rows. Given values are once, few, many or a class for expanded clones.

>TRBV12-3/TRBV12-4|TRBJ2-3|NA|NA
TGTGCCAGCAGTTTAGCCCACACAGATACGCAGTATTTT
CASSLAHTDTQYF
>TRBV19|TRBJ1-2|NA|NA
TGTGCCAGTAGTATAACTGGGGCAGGTACTGGCTATGGCTACACCTTC
CASSITGAGTGYGYTF
>TRBV5-1|TRBJ1-5|NA|TRBD1
TGCGCCAGCAGCTTGGAGGGACAGCGCAATCAGCCCCAGCATTTT
CASSLEGQRNQPQHF
>TRBV21-1|TRBJ2-3|NA|NA
TGTGCCAGCAGCAACGACACTTTTGCCAGGTTCTGTTACCCTAGCACAGATACGCAGTATTTT
CASSNDTFARFCYPSTDTQYF
>TRBV5-5|TRBJ1-1|NA|NA
TGTGCCAGCAGAGAATACAGGGAATACACTGAAGCTTTCTTT
CASREYREYTEAFF
>TRBV27|TRBJ2-7|NA|TRBD1
TGTGCCAGCAGTACCCTGAGCACAGGGGAGAGTCTTGGCTACGAGCAGTACTTC
CASSTLSTGESLGYEQYF
>TRBV7-9|TRBJ1-4|NA|NA
TGTGCCAGCAGCTTAGGATCGGCAACTAATGAAAAACTGTTTTTT
CASSLGSATNEKLFF
>TRBV25-1|TRBJ2-3|NA|NA
TGTGCCAGCAGTGAATTTTATCCTAGCACAGATACGCAGTATTTT
CASSEFYPSTDTQYF
>TRBV5-4|TRBJ2-3|NA|TRBD1
TGTGCCAGCAGCTTACTACAGGGGGCCGTGGGCACAGATACGCAGTATTTT
CASSLLQGAVGTDTQYF
>TRBV3-1/TRBV3-2|TRBJ2-2|NA|TRBD2
TGTGCCAGCAGCCGACTAGCGGGGTATGATGCCGGGGAGCTGTTTTTT
CASSRLAGYDAGELFF
>TRBV5-4|TRBJ2-3|NA|NA
TGTGCCAGCAGCTTGGATGGGGGCCCTAGCACAGATACGCAGTATTTT
CASSLDGGPSTDTQYF
>TRBV2|TRBJ1-3|NA|NA
TGTGCCAGCAGAAGAGGACAGCTAACCTCTGGAAACACCATATATTTT
CASRRGQLTSGNTIYF
>TRBV29-1|TRBJ2-5|NA|NA
TGCAGCGCAGTAACTTCGCGGAGGCAAGAGACCCAGTACTTC
CSAVTSRRQETQYF
>TRBV5-4|TRBJ1-2|NA|NA
TGTGCCAGCAGCTTGGCCACAGTGGATGGCTACACCTTC
CASSLATVDGYTF
>TRBV19|TRBJ1-1|NA|NA
TGTGCCAGTAGTACAGGATACGGCACTGAAGCTTTCTTT
CASSTGYGTEAFF
>TRBV28|TRBJ1-1|NA|NA
TGTGCCAGCAGTTTGCGGGTGTGGAACACTGAAGCTTTCTTT
CASSLRVWNTEAFF
>TRBV6-2/TRBV6-3|TRBJ2-2|NA|TRBD2
TGTGCCAGCAGTTACTCAAGGGCCAGCGGGAGTTCAACCGGGGAGCTGTTTTTT
CASSYSRASGSSTGELFF
>TRBV25-1|TRBJ1-2|NA|NA
TGTGCCAGCAATCAGGGGATCTATGGCTACACCTTC
CASNQGIYGYTF
>TRBV14|TRBJ2-2|NA|NA
TGTGCCAGCAGCCTGGGGCGGGACAGAAACACCGGGGAGCTGTTTTTT
CASSLGRDRNTGELFF
>TRBV5-1|TRBJ2-5|NA|TRBD1
TGCGCCAGCAGCACGACAGGGTCTTACGAGACCCAGTACTTC
CASSTTGSYETQYF
>TRBV30|TRBJ1-2|NA|NA
TGTGCCTGGGATCTAGGCGACTATGGCTACACCTTC
CAWDLGDYGYTF
>TRBV7-4|TRBJ2-5|NA|NA
TGTGCCAGCAATCCTAACAGGTCCAAGACCCAGTACTTC
CASNPNRSKTQYF
>TRBV3-1/TRBV3-2|TRBJ2-2|NA|NA
TGTGCCAGCAGCCAAGAATGGGGAGGCGAAGGGGCCGGGGAGCTGTTTTTT
CASSQEWGGEGAGELFF
>TRBV28|TRBJ2-7|NA|NA
TGTGCCAGCAGTTTTTTCCAGGGGCGCTCCTACGAGCAGTACTTC
CASSFFQGRSYEQYF
>TRBV6-5|TRBJ2-7|NA|TRBD1
TGTGCCAGCAGTCCCCGGACAGGGGAATACGAGCAGTACTTC
CASSPRTGEYEQYF
>TRBV7-6|TRBJ2-1|NA|TRBD1
TGTGCCAGCAGCCCCTTCGTTATACGAACCTTAGACAGGGCGAATGAGCAGTTCTTC
CASSPFVIRTLDRANEQFF
>TRBV7-9|TRBJ1-1|NA|NA
TGTGCCAGCAGCTTAGCGAGCTCTAATTTGAACACTGAAGCTTTCTTT
CASSLASSNLNTEAFF
>TRBV5-1|TRBJ1-6|NA|NA
TGCGCCAGCAGCTTGGAGGGGATAATGAATTCACCCCTCCACTTT
CASSLEGIMNSPLHF
>TRBV2|TRBJ2-3|NA|NA
TGTGCCAGCACAGGGGACACAGATACGCAGTATTTT
CASTGDTDTQYF
>TRBV9|TRBJ2-2|few|NA
TGTGCCAGCAGCGCGGTGTCCGGGGAGCTGTTTTTT
CASSAVSGELFF
>TRBV7-2|TRBJ1-1|NA|NA
TGTGCCAGCGGAATAACCACAGGGAGCACTGAAGCTTTCTTT
CASGITTGSTEAFF
>TRBV5-1|TRBJ2-1|NA|NA
TGCGCCAGCAGCTTTAAGGGGGAGTCCTACAATGAGCAGTTCTTC
CASSFKGESYNEQFF
>TRBV2|TRBJ2-3|NA|TRBD2
TGTGCCAGCAGTGATCGGGGACTAGCCTCCACAGATACGCAGTATTTT
CASSDRGLASTDTQYF
>TRBV6-2/TRBV6-3|TRBJ1-2|few|TRBD1
TGTGCCAGCAGTCCCCGGGACAGGAGTGATGGCTACACCTTC
CASSPRDRSDGYTF
>TRBV30|TRBJ1-2|NA|NA
TGTGCCACCTCAACAGGGAATGGCTACACCTTC
CATSTGNGYTF
>TRBV27|TRBJ2-7|NA|TRBD2
TGTGCCAGCAGCCAACCTAGCGGGGGTTACGAGCAGTACTTC
CASSQPSGGYEQYF
>TRBV9|TRBJ2-3|NA|TRBD2
TGTGCCAGCAGCGTATGGGCGGGAGGGCAAGCAGATACGCAGTATTTT
CASSVWAGGQADTQYF
>TRBV3-1/TRBV3-2|TRBJ1-1|NA|NA
TGTGCCAGCAGCCAGTTGAGGGAAACTGAAGCTTTCTTT
CASSQLRETEAFF
>TRBV3-1/TRBV3-2|TRBJ2-1|NA|TRBD2
TGTGCCAGCAGCCTCAGGAAGGGGCGGGAGGGCCTCGACAATGAGCAGTTCTTC
CASSLRKGREGLDNEQFF
>TRBV2|TRBJ2-3|NA|NA
TGTGCCAGCAGTTTACCCTTAATCACTAGCACAGATACGCAGTATTTT
CASSLPLITSTDTQYF
>TRBV29-1|TRBJ1-5|NA|NA
TGCAGCGTTGGGTCCGACCCGGGGGGCAATCAGCCCCAGCATTTT
CSVGSDPGGNQPQHF
>TRBV5-1|TRBJ1-1|few|TRBD1
TGCGCCAGCAGCCTGGACAGGAACAATGAAGCTTTCTTT
CASSLDRNNEAFF